A single T cell receptor (beta chain) is shown here with its context. Other nucleotide sequences from this sample produce the same CDR3. These data are taken from a study of blood T cell repertoires in COVID-19. In the study overall: Specimens from acute and convalescent COVID-19 originated in the United States, Italy and Spain. Sample material is recorded as cDNA or gDNA derived from T cells, B-cell-depleted T cells, or PBMCs.

The CDR3 spans 15 residues. CDR1 and CDR2 from the germline V gene are SGHTA and FQGNSA. The V and J ends lost 1 base and 5 bases, in that order; junction bases with no gene match: 7. Here immunoSEQ multiplex PCR was the method, and the copy in TCRdb shows in-frame clones only, minus some. Here the sample spans more than 300,000 clones, around nine tenths being singletons. The receptor was isolated from a woman aged 18-29 years who had recovered from COVID-19. Sequencing used peripheral blood. The chain uses TRBV7-2 and TRBJ2-5; TRBD2 matches at 7 bases. DNA for the CDR3: TGTGCCAGCAGCTTAGTTGCGGGAGTGAGCGAGACCCAGTACTTC. Translation: CASSLVAGVSETQYF.